A single sample gave rise to the 28 T cell receptor beta chains below, sequenced in a study of blood T cell repertoires in COVID-19. Sequenced by immunoSEQ multiplex PCR; TCRdb stores in-frame clones only, minus some. The table has roughly 80,000 clones, around 78% seen once; the top ten hold about 15%. The sample taken for sequencing was peripheral blood. These TCRs come from a human donor in a cohort sampled during active COVID-19.

This clone was recorded once. The chain employs TRBV19 and TRBJ2-1; D is possibly TRBD1 (6 bases). The CDR3 has 17 amino acids. Trimming left V 7 bases short and J 0 bases short, with 19 bases between. Looked up from germline, CDR1 is LNHDA and CDR2 is SQIVND (reference sequence). The CDR3 nucleotides read TGTGCCAGTACTGCCAACAGGGTTTCAGGCTCCTACAATGAGCAGTTCTTC. Translating gives CASTANRVSGSYNEQFF.

The V call is TRBV10-3, the J call TRBJ1-2; 7 nucleotides match TRBD1. The ends lost 10 bases at V and 6 bases at J; junction bases unmatched: 11. Germline CDR1 ENHRY, CDR2 SYGVKD. This CDR3 has 13 amino acids. The CDR3 region is CATTGDRVDGYTF. CDR3 nucleotides: TGTGCCACGACGGGGGACAGAGTGGATGGCTACACCTTC.

The table lists this clone with a few counts. The chain recombines TRBV6-6 with TRBJ1-5; D possibly corresponds to TRBD1 (6 bases). V shed 6 bases and J shed 0 bases, with 9 bases lying between them. Germline CDR1 MNHNY, CDR2 SVGAGI (reference sequence). This CDR3 contains 14 residues. Here the CDR3 reads CASSRTVSNQPQHF. The CDR3 DNA reads as TGTGCCAGCAGCCGGACAGTTAGCAATCAGCCCCAGCATTTT.

The genes are TRBV7-9 and TRBJ1-2; maybe TRBD1 (5 bases). The germline V and J ends were trimmed by 3 bases and 4 bases, with 12 bases remaining between them. Germline V gene data show CDR1 as SEHNR and CDR2 as FQNEAQ (reference sequence). This CDR3 is 14 amino acids long. CDR3 amino acids: CASSLGGTLYGYTF. The CDR3 DNA follows: TGTGCCAGCAGCTTGGGGGGGACTCTCTATGGCTACACCTTC.

The rearrangement joins TRBV28 to TRBJ1-1; TRBD1 aligns across 9 bases. From germline, CDR1 is MDHEN and CDR2 SYDVKM. This CDR3 is 14 amino acids long. The J segment lost 1 base and the V segment lost 5 bases, leaving 2 bases of the junction unmatched. The CDR3 coding sequence is TGTGCCAGCAGTCTGGGACAGGGGAACACTGAAGCTTTCTTT. Translated, it gives CASSLGQGNTEAFF.

CDR3 bases: TGTGCCAGCAGTTCCGGGTATGGCTACACCTTC. It specifies CASSSGYGYTF. J is TRBJ1-2 and V is TRBV6-5; D is uncertain. CDR1 and CDR2 from the germline V gene are MNHEY and SVGAGI. The CDR3 consists of 11 residues. The V end was cut by 4 bases, the J end by 5 bases, with 5 bases between.

The chain carries TRBV11-1 and TRBJ1-1; D gene uncertain. The CDR3 consists of 14 residues. Germline V CDR1 and CDR2: SGHAT, FQDESV (reference sequence). V lost 3 bases and J 5 bases, leaving 13 bases between the germline ends. In nucleotides, the CDR3 is TGTGCCAGCAGCTTTAGTTTCGGAGAGACTGAAGCTTTCTTT. Translation: CASSFSFGETEAFF.

The CDR3 reads CASSGAGVQWSITDTQYF. Here the CDR3 DNA reads TGTGCCAGCAGCGGCGCGGGAGTACAGTGGAGTATCACAGATACGCAGTATTTT. V and J are TRBV9 and TRBJ2-3, with 7 bases aligning to TRBD2. Germline lookup yields CDR1 SGDLS and CDR2 YYNGEE. The V and J ends lost 3 bases and 2 bases, in that order; junction bases with no gene match: 15. The CDR3 extends over 18 amino acids.

The chain joins TRBV9 to TRBJ2-1; no reliable D call. The CDR3 has 13 residues. Per germline, CDR1 SGDLS and CDR2 YYNGEE. V was shortened by 0 bases and J by 10 bases, with 11 bases between the two germline ends. CDR3 protein: CASSVDGPLEQFF. In nucleotides, the CDR3 is TGTGCCAGCAGCGTAGACGGTCCGCTCGAGCAGTTCTTC.

The rearrangement links TRBV5-6 to TRBJ2-7, with D unresolved. CDR1 and CDR2 from the germline V gene are SGHDT and YYEEEE. The CDR3 runs 12 residues. Trimming shortened V by 4 bases and J by 7 bases, and 12 bases separated the two germline ends. The CDR3 DNA reads as TGTGCCAGCAGCCAACGTCGGTCGGAGCAGTACGTC. Amino acid sequence: CASSQRRSEQYV.

This sequence joins TRBV30 and TRBJ1-4, with unresolved D. Trimming pared 0 bases from V and 7 bases from J, leaving 12 bases between. From germline, CDR1 is GTSNPN and CDR2 SVGIG (reference sequence). CDR3 size: 14 residues. The CDR3 coding sequence is TGTGCCTGGAGTGTGGAGGGCTCAGGTGAAAAACTGTTTTTT. Translated, it gives CAWSVEGSGEKLFF.

The gene calls are TRBV7-2 and TRBJ2-7; 7 bases align to TRBD2. J lost 0 bases, V lost 0 bases, and 2 bases had no gene match. CDR1 is SGHTA and CDR2 is FQGNSA in the germline V gene. This CDR3 is built from 15 residues. The CDR3, as DNA: TGTGCCAGCAGCTTAGCGCTAGCGGTCTCCTACGAGCAGTACTTC. Residues: CASSLALAVSYEQYF.

This chain uses TRBV2 with TRBJ1-1; D remains unclear. This CDR3 has 13 amino acids. The germline V gene has CDR1 SNHLY and CDR2 FYNNEI. Trimming shortened V by 6 bases and J by 1 base, and 9 bases separated the two germline ends. CDR3 region: CASRNTANTEAFF. The DNA of the CDR3 is TGTGCCAGCAGGAATACAGCGAACACTGAAGCTTTCTTT. Using reference TRBV2 and TRBJ1-1 for the parts outside the CDR3, the full variable domain is EPEVTQTPSHQVTQMGQEVILRCVPISNHLYFYWYRQILGQKVEFLVSFYNNEISEKSEIFDDQFSVERPDGSNFTLKIRSTKLEDSAMYFCASRNTANTEAFFGQGTRLTVV.

This clone was observed a few times. The V gene is TRBV27, the J gene TRBJ2-4; 8 nucleotides line up with TRBD2. Trimming cost V 4 bases and J 7 bases; bases outside gene matches: 9. This CDR3 is built from 15 residues. CDR1 is MNHEY and CDR2 is SMNVEV in the germline V gene (reference sequence). The CDR3 DNA reads as TGTGCCAGCAGTTCCTCCGGGGGGGCCGGGAACATTCAGTACTTC. It is translated as CASSSSGGAGNIQYF.

This sequence joins TRBV5-1 and TRBJ2-1; 14 bases agree with TRBD2. Losses at the gene ends were 4 bases for V and 6 bases for J; bases not matched to a gene: 3. CDR3 length: 15 residues. The germline V gene has CDR1 SGHRS and CDR2 YFSETQ. CDR3 sequence reads: CASSPGLAGVNEQFF. The DNA of the CDR3 is TGCGCCAGCAGCCCGGGACTAGCGGGAGTCAATGAGCAGTTCTTC. The entire variable domain, with the rest obtained from reference TRBV5-1 and TRBJ2-1, is as follows: KAGVTQTPRYLIKTRGQQVTLSCSPISGHRSVSWYQQTPGQGLQFLFEYFSETQRNKGNFPGRFSGRQFSNSRSEMNVSTLELGDSALYLCASSPGLAGVNEQFFGPGTRLTVL.

The rearrangement joins TRBV5-1 to TRBJ2-5; 8 nucleotides agree with TRBD2. CDR1 is SGHRS, CDR2 YFSETQ, per germline. The junction had 6 bases not matched to a gene; V was cut back by 0 bases and J by 2 bases. The CDR3 totals 16 residues. In nucleotides, the CDR3 is TGCGCCAGCAGCTTGGTGCCAGCGGGGGCACAAGAGACCCAGTACTTC. It translates to CASSLVPAGAQETQYF. The full variable domain, with the rest looked up from reference TRBV5-1 and TRBJ2-5, is KAGVTQTPRYLIKTRGQQVTLSCSPISGHRSVSWYQQTPGQGLQFLFEYFSETQRNKGNFPGRFSGRQFSNSRSEMNVSTLELGDSALYLCASSLVPAGAQETQYFGPGTRLLVL.

This clone appeared once. The CDR3 bases are TGTGCCAGCACGAGGGTCACAGATACGCAGTATTTT. Amino acid sequence: CASTRVTDTQYF. The chain uses TRBV9 and TRBJ2-3; D may be TRBD2 (5 bases). CDR3 length equals 12 residues. Germline V gene data show CDR1 as SGDLS and CDR2 as YYNGEE. Between the trimmed V and J ends, which lost 6 bases and 2 bases, there was a span of 7 bases.

The V gene is TRBV5-4, the J gene TRBJ2-2; 9 nucleotides match TRBD1. The ends lost 4 bases at V and 1 base at J; junction bases unmatched: 8. This CDR3 spans 17 amino acids. Germline V CDR1 and CDR2: SGHNT, YYREEE (reference sequence). This chain's CDR3 is CASSRELGQGNTGELFF. In DNA form, the CDR3 reads TGTGCCAGCAGCCGGGAACTGGGACAGGGGAACACCGGGGAGCTGTTTTTT. The full variable domain, in which reference TRBV5-4 and TRBJ2-2 provide the parts outside the CDR3, is ETGVTQSPTHLIKTRGQQVTLRCSSQSGHNTVSWYQQALGQGPQFIFQYYREEENGRGNFPPRFSGLQFPNYSSELNVNALELDDSALYLCASSRELGQGNTGELFFGEGSRLTVL.

The chain carries TRBV11-2 and TRBJ2-3; 9 bases are a match to TRBD1. Germline V lookup: CDR1 SGHAT, CDR2 FQNNGV. V shed 5 bases, J shed 2 bases, and the junction held 8 bases outside the gene matches. There are 16 residues in the CDR3. This CDR3 is CASSPGTGSLTDTQYF. CDR3 DNA sequence: TGTGCCAGCAGCCCAGGGACAGGGTCCCTCACAGATACGCAGTATTTT.

This clone was counted between two and nine times. This chain links TRBV11-2 with TRBJ2-1; possible D gene TRBD1, 5 bases. V lost 5 bases, J lost 6 bases, and 14 bases lay in between. The germline CDR1 and CDR2 sequences are SGHAT and FQNNGV. This CDR3 region has 14 residues. DNA of the CDR3: TGTGCCAGCAGCGCGGTGGGGCCGATCAATGAGCAGTTCTTC. Residues: CASSAVGPINEQFF.

This clone was seen a handful of times. The V call is TRBV30, the J call TRBJ1-1; tentatively, D is TRBD1 (6 bases). This CDR3 contains 13 residues. Trimming pared 7 bases from V and 1 base from J, leaving 13 bases between. CDR1 and CDR2 (germline): GTSNPN, SVGIG (reference sequence). The CDR3 is CAYGRGKNTEAFF. The CDR3 DNA is TGTGCCTATGGTAGGGGGAAGAACACTGAAGCTTTCTTT.

The chain combines TRBV2 with TRBJ2-1; TRBD2 matches at 11 bases. CDR1 SNHLY and CDR2 FYNNEI come from the germline V gene. The CDR3 runs 16 residues. V lost 6 bases, J lost 4 bases, and 8 bases stayed unmatched. DNA of the CDR3: TGTGCCAGCAGCTCCCCGTCTAGCGGGGGGTACAATGAGCAGTTCTTC. This encodes CASSSPSSGGYNEQFF. The full variable domain, rest sourced from reference TRBV2 and TRBJ2-1, is EPEVTQTPSHQVTQMGQEVILRCVPISNHLYFYWYRQILGQKVEFLVSFYNNEISEKSEIFDDQFSVERPDGSNFTLKIRSTKLEDSAMYFCASSSPSSGGYNEQFFGPGTRLTVL.

Written as DNA, the CDR3 is TGTGCCAGCAGGGACGGAGGGAGCAATCAGCCCCAGCATTTT. Translated, it gives CASRDGGSNQPQHF. The rearrangement joins TRBV28 to TRBJ1-5; D remains unclear. The germline CDR1 and CDR2 sequences are MDHEN and SYDVKM. This CDR3 contains 14 residues. V lost 6 bases, J lost 1 base, and 10 bases lay in between.

This sequence joins TRBV6-4 and TRBJ1-5; tentative D call: TRBD1 (6 bases). CDR3 length: 15 residues. Trimming took off 5 bases at V and 0 bases at J, with 11 bases between the two ends. Germline assignment: CDR1 MRHNA and CDR2 SNTAGT. Here the CDR3 reads CASSPTGDSNQPQHF. CDR3 in DNA: TGTGCCAGCAGTCCGACAGGAGATAGCAATCAGCCCCAGCATTTT.

The chain employs TRBV6-2 or TRBV6-3 and TRBJ1-6; D gene ambiguous. Per germline, CDR1 MNHEY and CDR2 SVGEGT. Trimming took off 5 bases at V and 5 bases at J, with 4 bases between the two ends. The CDR3 consists of 12 residues. The CDR3 nucleotides read TGTGCCAGCAGTCCAAATAATTCACCCCTCCACTTT. This gives the protein CASSPNNSPLHF.

The V gene is TRBV6-4, the J gene TRBJ2-1; D unresolved. Trimming took 6 bases from V and 7 from J, leaving 13 bases between them. The CDR3 spans 13 residues. Germline V CDR1 and CDR2: MRHNA, SNTAGT. The CDR3 is CASSYSTWNEQFF. The CDR3 DNA follows: TGTGCCAGCAGCTACTCTACCTGGAATGAGCAGTTCTTC.

The rearrangement uses TRBV10-3 and TRBJ1-4; D possibly corresponds to TRBD1 (6 bases). Germline values: CDR1 ENHRY, CDR2 SYGVKD. The CDR3 loop spans 14 amino acids. Between the trimmed V and J ends, which lost 10 bases and 0 bases, there was a span of 12 bases. CDR3 region: CATGVTATNEKLFF. As DNA, the CDR3 is TGTGCCACAGGGGTGACAGCAACTAATGAAAAACTGTTTTTT.

Of note for this clone: The same CDR3 is also encoded by other DNA sequences in this sample. The chain employs TRBV7-9 and TRBJ1-2; D is unclear. The length of the CDR3 is 13 residues. Germline V gene sequence: CDR1 SEHNR, CDR2 FQNEAQ (reference sequence). V gave up 1 base and J gave up 8 bases, with 11 bases separating them. The chain's CDR3 is CASSLDGRGGYTF. The CDR3 DNA is TGTGCCAGCAGCTTAGACGGTAGAGGCGGCTACACCTTC.